The 10 T cell receptor beta chains below all came from one sample that was sequenced in a study of T cells of healthy individuals. Using its own MiXCR run on the 5' RACE reads, TCRdb lists one record per CDR3 protein. The sample has more than 85,000 distinct CDR3 sequences; approximately 15% are singletons. These receptor sequences come from a human donor in good health.

The gene calls are TRBV24-1 and TRBJ2-5; 9 bases match TRBD2. CDR3 length: 16 residues. Trimming cost V 3 bases and J 4 bases; bases outside gene matches: 8. CDR1 KGHDR and CDR2 SFDVKD come from the germline V gene. CDR3 amino acids: CATSDPAAGGAETQYF. CDR3 coding DNA: TGTGCCACCAGTGATCCCGCAGCGGGAGGTGCAGAGACCCAGTACTTC.

This clonotype has more than one count but fewer than ten. In nucleotides, the CDR3 is TGTGCCAGCAGACGGGACGGTAGCTCTGGAAACACCATATATTTT. Translation: CASRRDGSSGNTIYF. The chain links TRBV6-5 to TRBJ1-3, with D perhaps matching TRBD1 (5 bases). This CDR3 comprises 15 residues. The germline V and J ends were trimmed by 6 bases and 0 bases, with 12 bases remaining between them. CDR1 is MNHEY, CDR2 SVGAGI, per germline.

This clonotype was found a few times. This rearrangement joins TRBV12-1 to TRBJ1-5. TRBV12-1 is deemed a pseudogene. There are 19 residues in the CDR3. In DNA form, the CDR3 reads TGTGCCAGCAGCTTTGGATTAGCCCAGGTTCGTTGGAACAATCAGCCCCAGCATTTT. Translation: CASSFGLAQVRWNNQPQHF.

This clonotype was seen many times. This chain uses TRBV7-4 with TRBJ1-2; no definite D call. Germline loops: CDR1 SGHVT, CDR2 SQSDAQ. The V and J ends lost 7 bases and 3 bases respectively, with 9 bases between them. CDR3 length: 12 residues. The CDR3 sequence: CASTERYYGYTF. CDR3 nucleotide sequence: TGTGCCAGCACGGAGAGGTACTATGGCTACACCTTC.

The V call is TRBV20-1, the J call TRBJ1-6, with D perhaps TRBD1 (6 bases). Germline assignment: CDR1 DFQATT and CDR2 SNEGSKA (reference sequence). The V end lost 6 bases, the J end lost 7 bases, and 16 bases lay between the germline ends. This CDR3 contains 14 residues. CDR3 region: CSARPPGVNSPLHF. CDR3 sequence (DNA): TGCAGTGCGCGACCTCCAGGGGTAAATTCACCCCTCCACTTT.

The J gene is TRBJ2-3, the V gene TRBV29-1; D might be TRBD2 (6 bases). The germline V gene encodes CDR1 SQVTM and CDR2 ANQGSEA. The V end was cut by 5 bases, the J end by 2 bases, with 11 bases between. The CDR3 is 13 amino acids. The CDR3 sequence: CSVYGLFTDTQYF. The CDR3 nucleotides read TGCAGCGTTTACGGACTATTCACAGATACGCAGTATTTT.

The chain uses TRBV28 and TRBJ2-1; the D gene is possibly TRBD2 (5 bases). CDR1 is MDHEN and CDR2 is SYDVKM in the germline V gene. Deletions cut 2 bases from V and 15 bases from J, with 11 bases between. This CDR3 spans 11 amino acids. In DNA form, the CDR3 reads TGTGCCAGCAGTTTAGGGCTAGCTACGTTCTTC. It codes for CASSLGLATFF.

This clonotype was detected only a few times. The chain employs TRBV4-3 and TRBJ2-2, with 12 positions matching TRBD2. This CDR3 contains 16 residues. V lost 4 bases to trimming and J lost 4 bases; unmatched junction nucleotides: 4. From germline, CDR1 is LGHNA and CDR2 YSLEER. As DNA, the CDR3 is TGCGCCAGCAGCCCTAGCGGGAGGGCTGGCACCGGGGAGCTGTTTTTT. Protein sequence: CASSPSGRAGTGELFF.

The rearrangement links TRBV7-2 to TRBJ1-4; D is unclear. This CDR3 has 14 residues. Germline V gene lookup returns CDR1 SGHTA and CDR2 FQGNSA. Between the trimmed V and J ends, which lost 4 bases and 0 bases, there was a span of 6 bases. Here the CDR3 reads CASSYEATNEKLFF. CDR3 nucleotide sequence: TGTGCCAGCAGCTACGAAGCAACTAATGAAAAACTGTTTTTT.

This clonotype was observed at least ten times. The chain links TRBV20-1 to TRBJ2-5; TRBD2 is a possible D gene (5 bases). V lost 6 bases to trimming and J lost 9 bases, with 17 bases between them. This CDR3 contains 12 residues. Germline values: CDR1 DFQATT, CDR2 SNEGSKA (reference sequence). CDR3 protein: CSADGRVGAQYF. The CDR3 nucleotides are TGCAGTGCGGATGGACGGGTCGGGGCCCAGTACTTC.